This is a list of T cell receptor beta chains from one sample in a study of T cells in Graves' hyperthyroidism and ophthalmopathy. In TCRdb, the multiplex PCR reads were re-called with MiXCR into one record per CDR3 protein. The sample records hundreds of thousands of distinct CDR3 sequences, roughly an eighth being singletons. The sample was blood. These receptors were obtained from a woman aged 18 to 35 with Graves' hyperthyroidism. Both conserved end residues are part of each CDR3. D genes are given only for firm matches. Only some rows state a clone size, as once, few, many or a class for expanded clones.

-,16,TRBJ1-1,many,TRBV12-5,CASGLGLRGADTEAFF,TGTGCTAGTGGTTTGGGCTTACGGGGCGCGGACACTGAAGCTTTCTTT
-,13,TRBJ1-1,many,TRBV2,CASSERLNTEAFF,TGTGCCAGCAGTGAACGACTGAACACTGAAGCTTTCTTT
-,15,TRBJ2-1,many,TRBV19,CASRWSPTPYNEQFF,TGTGCCAGTAGGTGGAGCCCTACTCCCTACAATGAGCAGTTCTTC
TRBD2,15,TRBJ2-1,many,TRBV29-1,CSVERAAAGGGEQFF,TGCAGCGTTGAACGGGCGGCAGCGGGAGGCGGTGAGCAGTTCTTC
-,18,TRBJ1-4,many,TRBV10-1,CASSEYQALGTGNEKLFF,TGCGCCAGCAGTGAATACCAGGCCCTCGGTACGGGAAATGAAAAACTGTTTTTT
-,16,TRBJ1-6,many,TRBV11-2,CASSAEGFLGSSPLHF,TGTGCCAGCAGCGCCGAAGGGTTTCTAGGGAGTTCACCCCTCCACTTT
TRBD1,13,TRBJ1-2,-,TRBV12-3/TRBV12-4,CASTPGQFYGYTF,TGTGCCAGCACCCCGGGACAGTTCTATGGCTACACCTTC
-,13,TRBJ1-5,few,TRBV6-1,CASSEWERDTQHF,TGTGCCAGCAGTGAATGGGAGAGAGATACGCAGCATTTT
-,13,TRBJ2-7,many,TRBV6-2/TRBV6-3,CASTSGRAYEQYF,TGTGCCAGCACCTCAGGGCGAGCCTACGAGCAGTACTTC
TRBD1,14,TRBJ2-1,-,TRBV4-2,CASSYTGGWNEQFF,TGTGCCAGCAGCTACACAGGGGGCTGGAATGAGCAGTTCTTC
TRBD2,18,TRBJ2-1,many,TRBV28,CASSLRGSGRGAHNEQFF,TGTGCCAGCAGTTTAAGGGGTAGCGGGAGGGGTGCGCACAATGAGCAGTTCTTC
-,16,TRBJ2-7,many,TRBV5-5,CASSLDHRLRFDEQYF,TGTGCCAGCAGCTTAGACCACAGGCTCCGATTCGACGAGCAGTACTTC
TRBD1,15,TRBJ2-1,-,TRBV2,CASWGGDRGYNEQFF,TGTGCCAGCTGGGGGGGGGACAGGGGCTACAATGAGCAGTTCTTC
TRBD2,16,TRBJ2-1,few,TRBV30,CAWGTRTSGPYNEQFF,TGTGCCTGGGGGACGAGGACTAGCGGGCCCTACAATGAGCAGTTCTTC
TRBD1,17,TRBJ2-4,many,TRBV2,CASRGQGAFVAKNIQYF,TGTGCCAGCAGGGGACAGGGGGCGTTCGTAGCCAAAAACATTCAGTACTTC
TRBD2,14,TRBJ2-3,many,TRBV20-1,CSARGTSGRDTQYF,TGCAGTGCTAGAGGGACTAGCGGGCGAGATACGCAGTATTTT
-,15,TRBJ2-2,many,TRBV5-1,CASSSGDLKTGELFF,TGCGCCAGCAGCTCAGGGGATCTTAAGACCGGGGAGCTGTTTTTT
TRBD2,17,TRBJ2-2,few,TRBV11-2,CASSLGTSGLNTGELFF,TGTGCCAGCAGCTTGGGAACTAGCGGGTTGAACACCGGGGAGCTGTTTTTT
-,15,TRBJ2-7,few,TRBV4-2,CASSPSRGSGYEQYF,TGTGCCAGCAGCCCAAGTAGGGGCTCAGGCTACGAGCAGTACTTC
TRBD1,14,TRBJ2-7,-,TRBV20-1,CSARETGGTYEQYF,TGCAGTGCTAGAGAGACAGGGGGTACCTACGAGCAGTACTTC
-,18,TRBJ1-5,-,TRBV12-3/TRBV12-4,CASSLSMGTGDSNQPQHF,TGTGCCAGCAGTTTAAGCATGGGTACGGGGGATAGCAATCAGCCCCAGCATTTT
TRBD1,19,TRBJ1-5,many,TRBV6-2/TRBV6-3,CASSYSRSRGHEGNQPQHF,TGTGCCAGCAGTTACTCGAGGTCCAGGGGGCATGAAGGCAATCAGCCCCAGCATTTT
-,14,TRBJ1-1,-,TRBV5-1,CASSFQEEGTEAFF,TGCGCCAGCAGCTTCCAGGAGGAGGGTACTGAAGCATTCTTT
TRBD1,14,TRBJ2-7,many,TRBV2,CASNFGTGIDEQYF,TGTGCCAGCAATTTCGGGACAGGGATCGACGAGCAGTACTTC
TRBD1,16,TRBJ2-1,many,TRBV7-3,CASSLSEDRDLNEQFF,TGTGCCAGCAGCTTGAGCGAGGACAGGGACCTCAATGAGCAGTTCTTC
TRBD1,16,TRBJ2-5,many,TRBV30,CAWSSRQGAGMLTQYF,TGTGCCTGGAGTTCCCGACAGGGGGCGGGGATGTTGACCCAGTACTTC
-,15,TRBJ1-2,many,TRBV7-9,CASSERRGDNYGYTF,TGTGCCAGCAGCGAACGAAGAGGAGATAACTATGGCTACACCTTC
-,15,TRBJ2-2,-,TRBV7-8,CASSLREGNTGELFF,TGTGCCAGCAGCTTACGAGAAGGGAACACCGGGGAGCTGTTTTTT
TRBD1,17,TRBJ2-2,many,TRBV19,CASNLRRDRGQTGELFF,TGTGCCAGCAATCTCCGCCGGGACAGGGGGCAAACCGGGGAGCTGTTTTTT